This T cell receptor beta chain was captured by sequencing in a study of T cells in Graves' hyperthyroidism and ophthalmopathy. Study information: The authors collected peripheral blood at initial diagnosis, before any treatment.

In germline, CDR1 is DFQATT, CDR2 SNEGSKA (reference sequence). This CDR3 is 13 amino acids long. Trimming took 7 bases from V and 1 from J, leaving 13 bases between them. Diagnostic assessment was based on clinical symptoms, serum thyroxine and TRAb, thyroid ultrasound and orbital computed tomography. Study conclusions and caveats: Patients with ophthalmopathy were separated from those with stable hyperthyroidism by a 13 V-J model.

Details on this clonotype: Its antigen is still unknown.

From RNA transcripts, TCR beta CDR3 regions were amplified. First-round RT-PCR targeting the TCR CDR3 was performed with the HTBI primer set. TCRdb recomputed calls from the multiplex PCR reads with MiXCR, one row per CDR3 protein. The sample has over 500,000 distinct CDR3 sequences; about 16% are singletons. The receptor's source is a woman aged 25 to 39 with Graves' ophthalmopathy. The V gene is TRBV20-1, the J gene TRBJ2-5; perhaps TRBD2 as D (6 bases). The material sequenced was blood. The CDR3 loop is CSVGGEPQETQYF. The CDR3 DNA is TGCAGTGTTGGCGGGGAGCCCCAAGAGACCCAGTACTTC.